The following is a T cell receptor beta chain sequence with its context. Expressed TCRB transcripts were sequenced after all isolated RNA was converted to cDNA. Clones were read by immunoSEQ multiplex PCR, and TCRdb kept only the in-frame ones, dropping some. Here the sample spans 200,000 to 300,000 clones, 25% to 30% being singletons. This record comes from a study of beta chain features in type 1 diabetes. Study summary: Examination spanned 100 million to 120 million sorted cells from all samples.

This receptor was identified in a man aged 30 to 39 in good health. The specimen was central memory CD4+ T cells from blood.

CDR3 amino acids: CASSRLPGQGTEQYF. The CDR3, as DNA: TGTGCCAGCAGTCGGTTACCGGGACAGGGGACCGAGCAGTACTTC. The J gene is TRBJ2-7, the V gene TRBV6-5; 10 bases line up with TRBD1. This CDR3 spans 15 amino acids. Trimming took 5 bases from V and 6 from J; bases not matched to a gene: 10. Germline V gene sequence: CDR1 MNHEY, CDR2 SVGAGI.